The 9 T cell receptor beta chains below come from one sample, sequenced in a study of CD8+ T cells in alopecia areata. The treatment here: oral pan-JAK inhibitor, 5-10 mg twice daily. Isolated RNA was reverse transcribed into cDNA used as the sequencing template. TCRdb's table, derived via immunoSEQ multiplex PCR, lists solely in-frame clones and lacks some. The table includes about 120,000 clones, around 56% detected once. The specimen was CD4+ T cells sorted from blood, collected at week 4, from a patient treated with tofacitinib. The source is a human donor with alopecia areata.

This clone was picked up a small number of times. J is TRBJ1-3 and V is TRBV5-5; TRBD1 is a possible D gene (6 bases). From germline, CDR1 is SGHKS and CDR2 YYEKEE (reference sequence). This CDR3 is built from 18 residues. V lost 0 bases and J lost 1, with 17 bases in between. The CDR3 bases are TGTGCCAGCAGCTTGGTGGGGACAAGCTCTGGTTCTGGAAACACCATATATTTT. Protein product: CASSLVGTSSGSGNTIYF.

The gene calls are TRBV29-1 and TRBJ1-1; D ambiguous. Trimming left V 4 bases short and J 0 bases short, with 9 bases between. The germline V gene has CDR1 SQVTM and CDR2 ANQGSEA. CDR3 length: 13 amino acids. CDR3 amino acids: CSVANSLNTEAFF. The DNA of the CDR3 is TGCAGCGTTGCGAACAGTTTGAACACTGAAGCTTTCTTT.

This chain connects TRBV15 to TRBJ2-1; 13 bases align to TRBD2. The V gene's germline CDR1 is LNHNV and CDR2 YYDKDF (reference sequence). The CDR3 totals 16 residues. The trim removed 1 base at V and 8 bases at J, leaving 5 bases unmatched. CDR3: CATSRAGTSGAYEQFF. The CDR3 DNA reads as TGTGCCACCAGCAGAGCCGGGACTAGCGGGGCTTATGAGCAGTTCTTC.

This chain joins TRBV6-5 and TRBJ2-1; 7 nucleotides agree with TRBD1. This CDR3 has 15 amino acids. V shed 5 bases, J shed 7 bases, and the junction held 11 bases outside the gene matches. Germline V CDR1 and CDR2: MNHEY, SVGAGI. The CDR3 sequence is CASSKGGLDGNEQFF. As DNA, the CDR3 is TGTGCCAGCAGTAAAGGGGGCTTAGACGGAAATGAGCAGTTCTTC.

The genes are TRBV4-1 and TRBJ2-1; 7 positions agree with TRBD2. The CDR3 is 20 amino acids. The J segment lost 0 bases and the V segment lost 3 bases, leaving 17 bases of the junction unmatched. Germline values: CDR1 MGHRA, CDR2 YSYEKL. Here the CDR3 DNA reads TGCGCCAGCAGCCAGAAAAATCGCCGGGCTAGCGGAAGCTCCTACAATGAGCAGTTCTTC. Translated: CASSQKNRRASGSSYNEQFF.

The chain couples TRBV30 to TRBJ1-3, with D unresolved. With 8 bases removed from V and 3 bases from J, the gap between germline ends came to 14 bases. The CDR3 runs to 13 residues. The germline CDR1 and CDR2 sequences are GTSNPN and SVGIG (reference sequence). Written as DNA, the CDR3 is TGTGCCGGGAATGAGGCTAATGGAAACACCATATATTTT. Its translation is CAGNEANGNTIYF.

On this clone itself: At one boundary the junction diverges from the germline segment, which might be a read error. The rearrangement joins TRBV7-8 to TRBJ2-6; a possible D gene is TRBD1 (5 bases). Per the germline V gene, CDR1 is SGHVS and CDR2 is FQNEAQ. This CDR3 has 16 amino acids. As DNA, the CDR3 is TGTGCCAGCAGCTTAATACAAAACTCTGGGGCCAACATCCTGACTTTC. It encodes CASSLIQNSGANILTF.

The chain combines TRBV29-1 with TRBJ1-1; possible D gene TRBD1, 5 bases. V lost 2 bases, J lost 8 bases, and 15 bases lay in between. This CDR3 spans 13 amino acids. Per germline, CDR1 SQVTM and CDR2 ANQGSEA. The CDR3 here is CSVELFQGSEAFF. CDR3 DNA: TGCAGCGTTGAACTATTCCAGGGATCCGAAGCTTTCTTT.

CDR3 nucleotides: TGTGCCAGCAGCGTATCAGAAGGAAACACCATATATTTT. Translation gives CASSVSEGNTIYF. The rearrangement links TRBV9 to TRBJ1-3, with D unresolved. The CDR3 length is 13 residues. Germline loops: CDR1 SGDLS, CDR2 YYNGEE. The V end lost 1 base, the J end lost 4 bases, and 6 bases lay between the germline ends. The full variable domain, in which reference TRBV9 and TRBJ1-3 provide the parts outside the CDR3, is DSGVTQTPKHLITATGQRVTLRCSPRSGDLSVYWYQQSLDQGLQFLIQYYNGEERAKGNILERFSAQQFPDLHSELNLSSLELGDSALYFCASSVSEGNTIYFGEGSWLTVV.